This T cell receptor (beta chain) comes out of a study of T cell changes during pregnancy in multiple sclerosis (dated by TCRdb to about 2019). For context, the study as a whole: The study looked at changes in the T cell repertoire across pregnancy in women with multiple sclerosis.

The library was prepared using the immunoSEQ multiplex PCR assay. Held by TCRdb, this immuneACCESS table contains in-frame sequences only and omits some clones. Under half of the omission traces to an unresolved V gene where checked; the cause of the rest is unknown. The sample table shows roughly 50,000 clones, and around nine tenths are seen once. 0.35% to 0.45% of the sample comes from the top ten. Relative to germline, V is 2 bases shorter and J is 13 bases shorter, with 26 bases between their ends. Taken from the germline V gene, the CDR1 and CDR2 loops are MNHEY and SVGAGI. The cysteine opens and the phenylalanine closes a CDR3 of 16 amino acids. The retained sequence is limited to the CDR3, 48 bases, with the frame set at the first base. Turning to this clone: What antigen it recognizes has not been identified. Per-base quality was not reported, and no clone a single base away is much larger than it.

The sequencing here drew on CD4+ T cells from peripheral blood mononuclear cells, taken after pregnancy. The sequence links TRBV6-5 to TRBJ1-2, with TRBD1 as a weak D call on 6 bases. This clonotype was sampled from a female donor with multiple sclerosis, enrolled in a pregnancy study. The DNA sequence reads TGTGCCAGCAGTTACCCGAGGGGGGGGGAATTGGAGTCAGGCACCTTC. The encoded protein is CASSYPRGGELESGTF.